These T cell receptor beta chains were read from a single sample in a study of T cell responses to AZD1222 COVID-19 vaccine. Sequencing used immunoSEQ multiplex PCR; TCRdb keeps in-frame clones, though not all of them. Seen here are 170,000 or so clones, 90% observed once, and the top ten hold approximately 2.8%. The input for sequencing was peripheral blood, taken on day 0 of AZD1222 vaccination. These TCRs come from an adult in good health. Both conserved end residues are part of each CDR3. Fields, in order: V gene, D gene, J gene, clone size, CDR3 DNA, CDR3 protein. D genes are given only for firm matches. Only part of the rows carry a size: once, few, many, or a class if the clone is expanded.

TRBV7-9	TRBD1	TRBJ2-7	-	TGTGCCAGCAGCTCCCGGGACAGCTACGCAGAGCAGTACTTC	CASSSRDSYAEQYF
TRBV11-2	TRBD2	TRBJ2-3	-	TGTGCCAGCAGCTTAGGTCTAGCGGGGAGCACAGATACGCAGTATTTT	CASSLGLAGSTDTQYF
TRBV19	-	TRBJ1-5	-	TGTGTCCTCAACTTGGGGGGGAGCAATCAGCCCCAGCATTTT	CVLNLGGSNQPQHF
TRBV7-2	-	TRBJ1-6	-	TGTGCCAGCAGCTTAGCGTGGACACCCCTCCACTTT	CASSLAWTPLHF
TRBV5-1	-	TRBJ1-1	-	TGCGCCAGCAGCTTGGCCTCGAACACTGAAGCTTTCTTT	CASSLASNTEAFF
TRBV11-2	-	TRBJ1-3	-	TGTGCCAGCAGCCGGAGATCTGGAAACACCATATATTTT	CASSRRSGNTIYF
TRBV6-6	-	TRBJ1-1	-	TGTGCCAGCAGCCTCCAAGGAATGAACACTGAAGCTTTCTTT	CASSLQGMNTEAFF
TRBV20-1	-	TRBJ2-7	-	TGCAGTGCTAGTTTGATCTACGAGCAGTACTTC	CSASLIYEQYF
TRBV7-8	-	TRBJ1-3	few	TGTGCCAGCAGCGCTACCGCAAGCTCTGGAAACACCATATATTTT	CASSATASSGNTIYF
TRBV5-1	TRBD2	TRBJ2-3	-	TGCGCCAGCAGCTTGTCCCGGCGGGGGATTCAGGAGACGCAGTATTTT	CASSLSRRGIQETQYF
TRBV5-1	TRBD2	TRBJ2-2	-	TGCGCCAGCAGCTTGGTACCCCTCGCGGGGGGGCCCCCCGGGGAGCTGTTTTTT	CASSLVPLAGGPPGELFF
TRBV2	-	TRBJ2-7	-	TGTGCCAGCAGGGGGTGGGCGCCCCGGGCTAGCTCCTACGAGCAGTACTTC	CASRGWAPRASSYEQYF
TRBV15	-	TRBJ1-1	-	TGTGCCACCAGCAGCTCCGGGGACACTGAAGCTTTCTTT	CATSSSGDTEAFF
TRBV7-2	TRBD1	TRBJ2-1	-	TGTGCCAGCAGCAGGACAGGGAGCAATGAGCAGTTCTTC	CASSRTGSNEQFF
TRBV28	-	TRBJ1-2	-	TGTGCCAGCAGTTTGATCGCGGCGATCGGCAGGGATGGCTACACCTTC	CASSLIAAIGRDGYTF
TRBV5-1	TRBD2	TRBJ2-3	-	TGCGCCAGCAGCTTAAGCGGGAGGGCAGATACGCAGTATTTT	CASSLSGRADTQYF
TRBV19	-	TRBJ1-5	-	TGTGCCAGTAGTGTGGACAGTATCAGTATGTTTACCAAATCGGGGGCCCAGCATTTT	CASSVDSISMFTKSGAQHF
TRBV6-5	TRBD1	TRBJ1-1	-	TGTGCCAGCAGACCGACAGGGGATAAGGGAGCTTTCTTT	CASRPTGDKGAFF
TRBV30	-	TRBJ1-1	-	TGTGCCTGGAAACCTGACAGCAAGAACACTGAAGCTTTCTTT	CAWKPDSKNTEAFF
TRBV5-6	-	TRBJ2-7	-	TGTGCCAGCAGCCCAGGGGCCTACGAGCAGTACTTC	CASSPGAYEQYF
TRBV3-1/TRBV3-2	-	TRBJ1-4	-	TGTGCCAGGACACGGACTAATGAAAAACTGTTTTTT	CARTRTNEKLFF
TRBV19	TRBD1	TRBJ1-1	-	TGTGCCAGTAGTATCCAGGACAGGGGGCTAGAAGCTTTCTTT	CASSIQDRGLEAFF
TRBV19	-	TRBJ2-7	-	TGTGCCGGAAACAGGGCTCCGTACGAGCAGTACTTC	CAGNRAPYEQYF
TRBV21-1	-	TRBJ1-1	-	TGTGCCAGCAGAAAAGAACGGAACACTGAAGCTTTCTTT	CASRKERNTEAFF
TRBV6-1	TRBD2	TRBJ2-7	-	TGTGCCAGCAGTGAAAGATTTAGCGGGGGGTTAGGGCAGTACTTC	CASSERFSGGLGQYF
TRBV7-9	-	TRBJ2-3	-	TGTGTGTCCTCCGTTCCTAGCACAGATACGCAGTATTTT	CVSSVPSTDTQYF
TRBV7-2	TRBD2	TRBJ2-5	-	TGTGCCAGCAGCCCAGAGGTTCCAGCGGGGGGCCACCAAGAGACCCAGTACTTC	CASSPEVPAGGHQETQYF
TRBV7-9	-	TRBJ2-7	-	TGTGCCAGCAGCTTAGAAGGACTCGAGCAGTACTTC	CASSLEGLEQYF
TRBV19	-	TRBJ1-2	-	TGTGCCAGTGGAGAGGGCTATGGCTACACCTTC	CASGEGYGYTF
TRBV7-3	-	TRBJ1-3	once	TGTGCCAGCAGCTCCCGGACAGTCTCTGGAAACACCATATATTTT	CASSSRTVSGNTIYF
TRBV5-1	-	TRBJ2-5	-	TGCGCCAGCAGCTTACAGCCACAAGAGACCCAGTACTTC	CASSLQPQETQYF
TRBV19	TRBD1	TRBJ1-5	-	TGTGCCAGTAGTATAAGACAGGGAATGAATCAGCCCCAGCATTTT	CASSIRQGMNQPQHF
TRBV3-1/TRBV3-2	-	TRBJ2-5	-	TGTGCCAGCAGCCTTCCTACTTCCTCATTGGCCCAAGAGACCCAGTACTTC	CASSLPTSSLAQETQYF
TRBV7-2	TRBD1	TRBJ2-2	-	TGTGCCAGCAGCTTATTTGGACAGGGGGTCGACACCGGGGAGCTGTTTTTT	CASSLFGQGVDTGELFF
TRBV3-1/TRBV3-2	-	TRBJ2-3	once	TGTGCCAGCAGCCAAGTGACGGGGCACACAGATACGCAGTATTTT	CASSQVTGHTDTQYF
TRBV24-1	-	TRBJ1-3	-	TGTCCACACCTCAGGGGCTCTGGAAACACCATATATTTT	CPHLRGSGNTIYF
TRBV5-4	TRBD1	TRBJ1-2	-	TGTGCCAGCAGCGGAAGGACAGGGGGCGTGGAAGGCTACACCTTC	CASSGRTGGVEGYTF
TRBV5-1	TRBD1	TRBJ1-2	-	TGCGCCAGCAGGGAGGGGACAGTGCCTTCTGGCTACACCTTC	CASREGTVPSGYTF
TRBV15	TRBD2	TRBJ2-6	-	TGTGCCACCAGCAGAGATGGGGGGCGGGGGGCTGTCTCTGGGGCCAACGTCCTGACTTTC	CATSRDGGRGAVSGANVLTF
TRBV9	-	TRBJ2-1	-	TGTGCCAGCAGTGGGGGGTCCTCCTACAATGAGCAGTTCTTC	CASSGGSSYNEQFF